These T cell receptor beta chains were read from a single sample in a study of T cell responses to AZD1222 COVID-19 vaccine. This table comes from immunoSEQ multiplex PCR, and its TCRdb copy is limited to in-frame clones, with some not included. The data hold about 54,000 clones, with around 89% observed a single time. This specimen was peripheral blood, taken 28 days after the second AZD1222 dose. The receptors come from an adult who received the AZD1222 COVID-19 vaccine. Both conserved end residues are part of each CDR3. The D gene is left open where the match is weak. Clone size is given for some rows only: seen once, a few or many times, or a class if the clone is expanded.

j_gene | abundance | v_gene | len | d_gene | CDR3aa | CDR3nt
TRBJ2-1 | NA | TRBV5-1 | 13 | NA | CASNPGVYNEQFF | TGCGCCAGCAACCCGGGAGTCTACAATGAGCAGTTCTTC
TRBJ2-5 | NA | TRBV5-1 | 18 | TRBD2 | CASSLNPTSGGVLETQYF | TGCGCCAGCAGCTTGAACCCTACTAGCGGGGGGGTCCTGGAGACCCAGTACTTC
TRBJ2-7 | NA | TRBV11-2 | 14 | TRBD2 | CASSSSGRLYEQYF | TGTGCCAGCAGCTCGAGCGGGAGGCTTTACGAGCAGTACTTC
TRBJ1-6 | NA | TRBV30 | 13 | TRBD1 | CAWSVQGNSPLHF | TGTGCCTGGAGTGTACAGGGGAATTCACCCCTCCACTTT
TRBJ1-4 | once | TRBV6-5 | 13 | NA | CATSPDRGEKLFF | TGTGCCACTTCACCGGACAGAGGTGAAAAACTGTTTTTT
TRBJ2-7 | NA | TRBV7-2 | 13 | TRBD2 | CASSTPGGRRQYF | TGTGCCAGCAGTACCCCGGGCGGGAGAAGGCAGTACTTC
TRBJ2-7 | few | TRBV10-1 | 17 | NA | CASSEADLAVSSYEQYF | TGCGCCAGCAGTGAAGCTGATTTAGCGGTGAGCTCCTACGAGCAGTACTTC
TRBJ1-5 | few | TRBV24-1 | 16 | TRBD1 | CATSDPRQGASQPQHF | TGTGCCACCAGTGACCCTAGACAGGGGGCAAGTCAGCCCCAGCATTTT
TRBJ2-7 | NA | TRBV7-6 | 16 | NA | CASSWGVGSQLVEQYF | TGTGCCAGCAGCTGGGGGGTGGGCAGCCAGCTAGTGGAGCAGTACTTC
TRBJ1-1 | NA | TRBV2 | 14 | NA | CASSEGTLSTEAFF | TGTGCCAGCAGTGAAGGGACATTAAGCACTGAAGCTTTCTTT
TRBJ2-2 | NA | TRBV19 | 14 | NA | CASSMGGNTGELFF | TGTGCCAGTAGTATGGGGGGAAACACCGGGGAGCTGTTTTTT
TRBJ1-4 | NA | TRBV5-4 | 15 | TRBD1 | CASSLKTGGNEKLFF | TGTGCCAGCAGCCTAAAGACAGGGGGTAATGAAAAACTGTTTTTT
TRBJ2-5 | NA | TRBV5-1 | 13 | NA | CASSLGAEETQYF | TGCGCCAGCAGCTTGGGTGCGGAAGAGACCCAGTACTTC
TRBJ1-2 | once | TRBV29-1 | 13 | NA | CSGGDGHNYGYTF | TGCAGCGGGGGGGACGGCCATAACTATGGCTACACCTTC
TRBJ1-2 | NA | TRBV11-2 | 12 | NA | CASSLGVAGYTF | TGTGCCAGCAGCTTAGGGGTGGCTGGCTACACCTTC
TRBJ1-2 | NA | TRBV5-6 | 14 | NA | CASSLVPEEDGYTF | TGTGCCAGCAGCTTGGTTCCCGAGGAAGATGGCTACACCTTC
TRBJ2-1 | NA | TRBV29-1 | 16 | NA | CSVVMAGPSSYNEQFF | TGCAGCGTTGTTATGGCGGGCCCGAGCTCCTACAATGAGCAGTTCTTC
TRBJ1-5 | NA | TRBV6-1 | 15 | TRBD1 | CASSAATGANQPQHF | TGTGCCAGCAGTGCAGCGACAGGGGCCAATCAGCCCCAGCATTTT
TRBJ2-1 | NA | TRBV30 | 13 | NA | CAWKRDRPYEQFF | TGTGCCTGGAAGCGGGACAGGCCCTATGAGCAGTTCTTC
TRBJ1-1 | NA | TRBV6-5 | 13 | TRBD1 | CASRTGQNTEAFF | TGTGCCAGCCGGACAGGGCAAAACACTGAAGCTTTCTTT
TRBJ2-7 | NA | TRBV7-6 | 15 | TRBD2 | CASSLLAGGRYEQYF | TGTGCCAGCAGCTTACTAGCGGGAGGAAGGTACGAGCAGTACTTC
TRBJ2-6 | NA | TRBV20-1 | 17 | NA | CSASRLGRLSGANVLTF | TGCAGTGCTAGTCGCCTAGGCAGACTCTCTGGGGCCAACGTCCTGACTTTC
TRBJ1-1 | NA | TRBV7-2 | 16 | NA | CASSLEGTGLNTEAFF | TGTGCCAGCAGCTTAGAGGGTACAGGGTTGAACACTGAAGCTTTCTTT
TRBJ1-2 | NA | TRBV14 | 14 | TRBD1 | CASSPRTGEVGYTF | TGTGCCAGCAGCCCCCGGACAGGGGAGGTTGGCTACACCTTC
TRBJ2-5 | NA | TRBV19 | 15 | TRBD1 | CASSIPGTGEETQYF | TGTGCCAGTAGTATCCCCGGGACAGGGGAAGAGACCCAGTACTTC
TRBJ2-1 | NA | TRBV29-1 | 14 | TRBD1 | CSVRDRGTYNEQFF | TGCAGCGTTCGAGACAGGGGGACCTACAATGAGCAGTTCTTC
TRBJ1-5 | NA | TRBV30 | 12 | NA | CAWSRGNQPQHF | TGTGCCTGGAGCCGGGGGAATCAGCCCCAGCATTTT
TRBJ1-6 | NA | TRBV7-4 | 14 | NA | CASSSSPLPVPLHF | TGTGCCAGCAGCTCCAGCCCTCTACCGGTGCCCCTCCACTTT
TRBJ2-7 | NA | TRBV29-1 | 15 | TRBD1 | CSAKSGAGGRYEQYF | TGCAGCGCAAAGAGTGGGGCAGGGGGCCGCTACGAGCAGTACTTC